This TCR beta chain comes out of a study of T cell responses to AZD1222 COVID-19 vaccine. Study-level findings and limits: A reported finding is that nearly half of spike-specific TCRs target unmutated variant regions. Repertoires were collected only later (after the peak T cell response had occurred).

Some clones are missing from TCRdb's copy, which holds only in-frame ones; the method was immunoSEQ multiplex PCR. This table has some 170,000 clones, approximately 90% appearing once. Germline CDR1 MNHEY, CDR2 SVGAGI. The CDR3 loop spans 15 amino acids. After removal of 0 bases from V and 8 bases from J, the junction contained 7 bases not matched to a gene. With regard to this clone: Its antigen is not identified.

The sample consisted of peripheral blood, taken 28 days after the second AZD1222 dose. The V and J genes are TRBV6-5 and TRBJ1-2; 9 bases are shared with TRBD1. The clonotype comes from an adult who received the AZD1222 COVID-19 vaccine. Here the CDR3 DNA reads TGTGCCAGCAGTTACTCCGGGACAGGGATGAGGGGCTACACCTTC. Translating it yields CASSYSGTGMRGYTF.